This TCR beta chain was found in a study of blood T cell repertoires in COVID-19. The CDR3 contains 14 residues. V dropped 7 bases and J dropped 1; count of bases not matched to a gene: 5. Per germline, CDR1 SNHLY and CDR2 FYNNEI. TCRdb's table, derived via immunoSEQ multiplex PCR, lists solely in-frame clones and lacks some. The top ten hold 7.9% of the sample, which has approximately 130,000 clones, roughly three quarters seen once. V usage is TRBV2 and J usage is TRBJ2-5, with 8 nucleotides matching TRBD1. This TCR came from a human donor in a cohort sampled during active COVID-19. Input material: peripheral blood. The CDR3: CASTRGQGQETQYF. DNA for the CDR3: TGTGCCAGCACTAGAGGACAGGGCCAAGAGACCCAGTACTTC.